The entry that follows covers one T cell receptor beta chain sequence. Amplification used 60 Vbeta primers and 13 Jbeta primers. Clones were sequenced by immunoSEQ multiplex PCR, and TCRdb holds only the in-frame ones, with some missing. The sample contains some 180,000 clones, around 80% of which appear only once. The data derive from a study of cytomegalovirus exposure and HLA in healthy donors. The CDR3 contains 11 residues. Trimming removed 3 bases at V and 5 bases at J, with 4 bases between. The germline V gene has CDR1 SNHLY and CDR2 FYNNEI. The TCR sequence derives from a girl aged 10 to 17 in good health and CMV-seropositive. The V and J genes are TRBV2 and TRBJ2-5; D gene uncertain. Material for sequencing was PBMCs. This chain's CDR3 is CASSERETQYF. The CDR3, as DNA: TGTGCCAGCAGTGAGCGTGAGACCCAGTACTTC.